These 22 T cell receptor beta chains originate from one sample sequenced in a study of blood T cells in healthy people across ages. For the second PCR, which ran for roughly 7 to 11 cycles, a sample-barcoded 5' primer and a J-beta primer mix were used. TCRdb itself ran the 5' RACE reads through MiXCR, one entry per CDR3 protein. This table has around 1,700,000 distinct CDR3 sequences, 28% appearing once. Material for sequencing was blood. The receptors originated from a woman in her thirties in good health.

This clonotype occurred many times. The rearrangement links TRBV3-1 to TRBJ1-5, with D unclear. CDR1 is LGHDT and CDR2 is YNNKEL in the germline V gene (reference sequence). V was cut by 2 bases and J by 3 bases, with 5 bases left in between. The CDR3 has 13 residues. The CDR3 spells CASSQSPNQPQHF. In nucleotides, the CDR3 is TGTGCCAGCAGCCAATCGCCCAATCAGCCCCAGCATTTT.

This clonotype was detected only a few times. The genes are TRBV27 and TRBJ2-7; TRBD1 might be the D (6 bases). Deletions cut 10 bases from V and 5 bases from J, with 15 bases between. The length of the CDR3 is 12 residues. Germline V gene sequence: CDR1 MNHEY, CDR2 SMNVEV (reference sequence). The CDR3 loop is CATKHTGHEQYF. DNA for the CDR3: TGTGCCACCAAACACACAGGGCACGAGCAGTACTTC.

The rearrangement joins TRBV5-6 to TRBJ1-1; the match to TRBD1 covers 9 bases. The junction had 8 bases not matched to a gene; V was cut back by 4 bases and J by 4 bases. CDR1 and CDR2 (germline): SGHDT, YYEEEE. The CDR3 contains 15 residues. DNA of the CDR3: TGTGCCAGCAGCGTGGGGACAGGGTTGGGCACTGAAGCTTTCTTT. Amino acids: CASSVGTGLGTEAFF.

This chain uses TRBV29-1 with TRBJ2-1; TRBD2 matches at 13 bases. The germline V gene encodes CDR1 SQVTM and CDR2 ANQGSEA. The CDR3 has 15 amino acids. J gave up 7 bases and V 7 bases, and 10 bases lay outside the gene matches. CDR3: CSGAPLAGGLNEQFF. The DNA of the CDR3 is TGCAGCGGTGCCCCACTAGCGGGGGGGCTTAATGAGCAGTTCTTC.

This rearrangement joins TRBV10-3 to TRBJ2-1; TRBD1 might be the D (6 bases). Germline CDR1 reads ENHRY; CDR2 reads SYGVKD. The V end lost 8 bases, the J end lost 10 bases, and 21 bases lay between the germline ends. The CDR3 is made up of 14 amino acids. CDR3 nucleotides: TGTGCCATCGCTCCAGGCCAGGGGACCTACGAGCAGTTCTTC. Protein sequence: CAIAPGQGTYEQFF.

The CDR3 DNA sequence: TGCGCCAGCAGCGCCGGGGGCCTCGGCACTGAAGCTTTCTTT. It codes for CASSAGGLGTEAFF. This chain joins TRBV5-1 and TRBJ1-1; TRBD1 might be the D (6 bases). CDR1 is SGHRS and CDR2 is YFSETQ in the germline V gene. The length of the CDR3 is 14 residues. V lost 4 bases to trimming and J lost 4 bases, with 14 bases between them.

The chain employs TRBV12-3 or TRBV12-4 and TRBJ1-2; a possible D gene is TRBD1 (6 bases). There are 14 residues in the CDR3. Trimming took off 5 bases at V and 8 bases at J, with 18 bases between the two ends. The CDR3 is CASSLLQTGGGYTF. In DNA form, the CDR3 reads TGTGCCAGCAGTCTACTACAGACAGGCGGCGGCTACACCTTC.

A note on this clonotype: A much larger clone lies one base from this, so it may be a read error. Because it lacks the conserved phenylalanine or tryptophan at the end, this CDR3 is likely a read error. The chain is built from TRBV7-2 and TRBJ2-1, with D unclear. The V end was cut by 1 base, the J end by 6 bases, with 10 bases between. Germline values: CDR1 SGHTA, CDR2 FQGNSA. The CDR3 totals 14 residues. The CDR3 nucleotides read TGTGCCAGCAGCTTAGTAGTTTCTGGCAATGAGCAGTTCTTA. Protein: CASSLVVSGNEQFL.

The chain combines TRBV7-9 with TRBJ2-7, with 12 positions matching TRBD2. Germline-derived CDR1 and CDR2 are SEHNR and FQNEAQ (reference sequence). The CDR3 has 14 residues. V lost 7 bases, J lost 5 bases, and 6 bases stayed unmatched. In DNA form, the CDR3 reads TGTGCCAGCACGCTAGCGGGAGGGCCTAACGAGCAGTACTTC. The encoded protein is CASTLAGGPNEQYF.

This clonotype was seen more than once but under ten times. The V and J genes are TRBV9 and TRBJ2-7; 8 nucleotides align to TRBD2. Germline V lookup: CDR1 SGDLS, CDR2 YYNGEE. The CDR3 covers 16 residues. V shed 0 bases, J shed 7 bases, and the junction held 12 bases outside the gene matches. The CDR3 sequence: CASSVASGRFQGEQYF. Here the CDR3 DNA reads TGTGCCAGCAGCGTAGCGAGCGGGAGATTTCAGGGGGAGCAGTACTTC.

This clonotype turned up a few times. An end of the junction does not agree with germline; a read error may underlie this. The chain joins TRBV19 to TRBJ1-5; D may be TRBD1 (6 bases). The CDR3 consists of 14 residues. The germline V gene has CDR1 LNHDA and CDR2 SQIVND (reference sequence). The CDR3 loop is CAGSSQGKVQPQHF. CDR3 DNA sequence: TGTGCCGGTAGTTCTCAGGGGAAAGTTCAGCCCCAGCATTTT.

The chain is built from TRBV6-6 and TRBJ1-1; 8 positions match TRBD1. With 8 bases clipped from V and 1 base from J, the junction kept 18 bases outside the gene matches. This CDR3 comprises 18 residues. Germline CDR1 MNHNY, CDR2 SVGAGI (reference sequence). CDR3 sequence: CASCRRATGATQNTEAFF. For the CDR3, the DNA is TGTGCCAGCTGCCGGCGGGCGACAGGGGCCACCCAGAACACTGAAGCTTTCTTT.

This chain joins TRBV7-9 and TRBJ2-3; weak D call: TRBD1 (6 bases). V was shortened by 1 base and J by 5 bases, with 7 bases between the two germline ends. The CDR3 sequence is 13 residues long. CDR1 SEHNR and CDR2 FQNEAQ come from the germline V gene (reference sequence). CDR3 DNA sequence: TGTGCCAGCAGCTTAGGACAGGAAGATACGCAGTATTTT. The encoded protein is CASSLGQEDTQYF. The full variable domain, its missing parts supplied by reference TRBV7-9 and TRBJ2-3, is DTGVSQNPRHKITKRGQNVTFRCDPISEHNRLYWYRQTLGQGPEFLTYFQNEAQLEKSRLLSDRFSAERPKGSFSTLEIQRTEQGDSAMYLCASSLGQEDTQYFGPGTRLTVL.

The chain links TRBV30 to TRBJ2-1, with D hard to call. CDR3 length equals 12 residues. Trimming cost V 7 bases and J 4 bases, with 11 bases left between them. Germline V gene lookup returns CDR1 GTSNPN and CDR2 SVGIG (reference sequence). CDR3 DNA sequence: TGTGCCTCGGATAAAGGGTACAATGAGCAGTTCTTC. It specifies CASDKGYNEQFF.

This clonotype appeared a few times. This CDR3 reads CASSSQRGDNEQFF. The CDR3 DNA sequence: TGTGCCAGCAGTTCCCAGCGGGGGGACAATGAGCAGTTCTTC. The genes are TRBV6-6 and TRBJ2-1; 9 bases are shared with TRBD2. Germline lookup yields CDR1 MNHNY and CDR2 SVGAGI (reference sequence). J gave up 5 bases and V 4 bases, and 3 bases lay outside the gene matches. The CDR3 has 14 residues.

The sample holds one count of this clonotype. The chain has TRBV7-2 and TRBJ2-5; TRBD2 is a possible D gene (5 bases). This CDR3 comprises 15 residues. V was clipped by 1 base and J by 5 bases, with 14 bases between them. CDR1 and CDR2 from the germline V gene are SGHTA and FQGNSA. The CDR3 nucleotides are TGTGCCAGCAGCTTAGAACGGGGAATTCTCGAGACCCAGTACTTC. It yields the protein CASSLERGILETQYF. The full variable domain, with the rest looked up from reference TRBV7-2 and TRBJ2-5, is GAGVSQSPSNKVTEKGKDVELRCDPISGHTALYWYRQSLGQGLEFLIYFQGNSAPDKSGLPSDRFSAERTGGSVSTLTIQRTQQEDSAVYLCASSLERGILETQYFGPGTRLLVL.

This chain joins TRBV4-3 and TRBJ2-3; no definite D call. The V end was cut by 0 bases, the J end by 2 bases, with 12 bases between. The CDR3 has 16 amino acids. Looked up from germline, CDR1 is LGHNA and CDR2 is YSLEER. The CDR3: CASSQDTVGNTDTQYF. In nucleotides, the CDR3 is TGCGCCAGCAGCCAAGATACCGTAGGGAACACAGATACGCAGTATTTT.

About this clonotype: It may be a read error: a sequence one base away is much more abundant. This sequence joins TRBV20-1 and TRBJ2-4, with D perhaps matching TRBD1 or TRBD2 (5 bases each). The CDR3 has 13 residues. From germline, CDR1 is DFQATT and CDR2 SNEGSKA (reference sequence). V dropped 1 base and J dropped 13 bases, with 17 bases sitting between them. The CDR3 reads CSARVEGTNEQYF. CDR3 nucleotides: TGCAGTGCTAGAGTTGAAGGGACCAATGAGCAGTACTTC.

This clonotype came up a few times. The chain is built from TRBV27 and TRBJ2-3, with D maybe TRBD2 (7 bases). V was cut by 2 bases and J by 8 bases, with 14 bases left in between. Germline lookup yields CDR1 MNHEY and CDR2 SMNVEV (reference sequence). The CDR3 length is 14 residues. The CDR3 here is CASSLRGGGATQYF. DNA of the CDR3: TGTGCCAGCAGTTTACGTGGAGGGGGGGCTACGCAGTATTTT.

V is TRBV28 and J is TRBJ2-2, with TRBD2 matching over 9 bases. The CDR3 is 14 residues long. With V trimmed by 8 bases and J by 7 bases, 8 bases remained unmatched. Germline-derived CDR1 and CDR2 are MDHEN and SYDVKM. The CDR3 coding sequence is TGTGCCAGCCGAGGGGCTAGCGGGGACGGGGAGCTGTTTTTT. It yields the protein CASRGASGDGELFF.

This clonotype has just a few counts. The rearrangement uses TRBV6-6 and TRBJ2-7; 8 nucleotides line up with TRBD1. The J segment lost 6 bases and the V segment lost 2 bases, leaving 3 bases of the junction unmatched. This CDR3 has 13 residues. The germline V gene encodes CDR1 MNHNY and CDR2 SVGAGI (reference sequence). The CDR3 DNA follows: TGTGCCAGCAGTTACGCAGGGGGCCCCGAGCAGTACTTC. Its protein product is CASSYAGGPEQYF.

This chain connects TRBV6-1 to TRBJ2-4, with 13 nucleotides matching TRBD2. Looked up from germline, CDR1 is MNHNS and CDR2 is SASEGT. The CDR3 is made up of 20 amino acids. V was pared by 8 bases and J by 13 bases, with 29 bases of the junction left unmatched. The CDR3 loop reads CASGPLRLAGGSSSYNEQYF. CDR3 nucleotide sequence: TGTGCCAGCGGCCCCCTCAGACTAGCGGGGGGCTCGAGCTCCTACAATGAGCAGTACTTC.